This T cell receptor beta chain was found in a study of the immune and genomic landscape of osteosarcoma. Overall study: Patients had high-grade osteosarcoma, aged roughly 5-81 at diagnosis. Localized disease at presentation in approximately 79%; around 63% were male.

Study results and caveats: Clonality was higher in immune-hot C3 than cold C1, yet still low. Clonality was low: mean about 0.089, highest over 0.28, suggesting limited expansion.

Method: immunoSEQ multiplex PCR; TCRdb's copy keeps in-frame clones and lacks some. The sample consists of roughly 5,100 clones, over 70% of them appearing once. Germline-derived CDR1 and CDR2 are LGHNT and FRNRAP. Germline trimming cut 1 base from V and 7 bases from J; bases unmatched to any gene: 21. There are 22 residues in the CDR3. This clone was found once. Its specificity is unknown. The post-treatment osteosarcoma tumors were primary, local recurrence or metastasis specimens from poor-prognosis patients. The sequence was collected from a human donor with osteosarcoma. What was sequenced was osteosarcoma tumor tissue from the lung. This sequence joins TRBV12-5 and TRBJ2-1; 14 bases align to TRBD2. This CDR3 reads CASGLAPPPGLAGADLWNEQFF. The CDR3 DNA follows: TGTGCTAGTGGTTTGGCACCCCCTCCGGGACTAGCGGGAGCCGACCTTTGGAATGAGCAGTTCTTC.